The 5 T cell receptor beta chains reported below all come from one sample, sequenced in a study of blood T cell repertoires in COVID-19. Measured with immunoSEQ multiplex PCR; TCRdb has only the in-frame clones, and not every one. The sample lists over 120,000 clones; approximately 80% were seen once. Specimen: peripheral blood. These receptors were taken from a woman aged 60-75 years with acute or convalescent COVID-19.

The chain has TRBV5-1 and TRBJ1-4; 9 nucleotides agree with TRBD1. CDR3 length: 16 residues. Germline CDR1 SGHRS, CDR2 YFSETQ. V trimming: 2 bases; J trimming: 0 bases; junction bases outside the gene matches: 2. The CDR3 DNA sequence: TGCGCCAGCAGCTTACAGGGGGCAGCAACTAATGAAAAACTGTTTTTT. This gives the protein CASSLQGAATNEKLFF.

The CDR3 coding sequence is TGCGCCAGCAGCTTGTGGACTAGCGGGTCTTCCTACGAGCAGTACTTC. This gives the protein CASSLWTSGSSYEQYF. The V and J genes are TRBV5-1 and TRBJ2-7, with 11 bases aligning to TRBD2. This CDR3 comprises 16 residues. Germline V CDR1 and CDR2: SGHRS, YFSETQ. The trim removed 1 base at V and 1 base at J, leaving 4 bases unmatched.

The V gene is TRBV13, the J gene TRBJ2-1; no firm D call. This CDR3 is 13 amino acids long. Germline-derived CDR1 and CDR2 are PRHDT and FYEKMQ (reference sequence). Between the trimmed V and J ends, which lost 0 bases and 9 bases, there was a span of 9 bases. Here the CDR3 reads CASSLGVAREQFF. The CDR3 nucleotides read TGTGCCAGCAGCTTAGGGGTAGCACGTGAGCAGTTCTTC.

This chain uses TRBV5-1 with TRBJ2-5; 10 nucleotides line up with TRBD2. This CDR3 comprises 14 residues. CDR1 SGHRS and CDR2 YFSETQ come from the germline V gene. Unmatched junction bases numbered 4, after V lost 3 bases and J lost 5 bases. CDR3 protein: CASSSLAGDETQYF. Written as DNA, the CDR3 is TGCGCCAGCAGCTCTCTAGCGGGAGATGAGACCCAGTACTTC.

This clone was seen a few times. The chain carries TRBV3-1 (or the pseudogene TRBV3-2) and TRBJ2-1; 9 bases agree with TRBD2. Germline V CDR1 and CDR2: LGHDT, YNNKEL (reference sequence). There are 15 residues in the CDR3. The V segment lost 1 base and the J segment 4 bases; nucleotides outside the gene matches: 2. The CDR3 reads CASSQGAGGYNEQFF. The DNA for the CDR3 is TGTGCCAGCAGCCAAGGAGCGGGGGGTTACAATGAGCAGTTCTTC.